The rows below give T cell receptor beta chains drawn from one sample of a study of blood T cell repertoires in COVID-19. Produced via immunoSEQ multiplex PCR; TCRdb's table is partial and in-frame only. The table has fewer than 250,000 clones, approximately 84% seen once. The material sequenced was peripheral blood. These receptors came from a man aged 45-65 years with acute or convalescent COVID-19. Each CDR3 is given with its conserved first and last residue. The order of the fields is V gene, clone size, J gene, D gene, CDR3 DNA, CDR3 protein. A D gene is named only where the DNA matches it firmly. Expanded clones get a size class; other rows say once, few or many, or leave the size out.

v_call: TRBV5-4
clone_size: -
j_call: TRBJ2-5
d_call: -
cdr3_nt: TGTGCCAGCAGCTTGAGGACAGCCCAAGAGACCCAGTACTTC
cdr3_aa: CASSLRTAQETQYF

v_call: TRBV9
clone_size: -
j_call: TRBJ2-1
d_call: TRBD1
cdr3_nt: TGTGCCAGCGGGGGACAGGGGGCGAGGAGCTCCTACAATGAGCAGTTCTTC
cdr3_aa: CASGGQGARSSYNEQFF

v_call: TRBV5-1
clone_size: -
j_call: TRBJ1-1
d_call: TRBD1
cdr3_nt: TGCGCCAGCAGCTTGGCGGGACAGGCGGGCACTGAAGCTTTCTTT
cdr3_aa: CASSLAGQAGTEAFF

v_call: TRBV30
clone_size: once
j_call: TRBJ2-3
d_call: -
cdr3_nt: TGTGCCTGGAGGGGGCTGGGAGATACGCAGTATTTT
cdr3_aa: CAWRGLGDTQYF

v_call: TRBV5-1
clone_size: -
j_call: TRBJ1-1
d_call: -
cdr3_nt: TGCGCCAGCACCCCCTCAACATTGAACACTGAAGCTTTCTTT
cdr3_aa: CASTPSTLNTEAFF

v_call: TRBV27
clone_size: once
j_call: TRBJ2-4
d_call: TRBD1
cdr3_nt: TGTGCCAGCAGTGGGACAGGGGGAACTAAGTTGGCCAAAAACATTCAGTACTTC
cdr3_aa: CASSGTGGTKLAKNIQYF

v_call: TRBV7-2
clone_size: -
j_call: TRBJ1-2
d_call: -
cdr3_nt: TGTGCCAGCAGATGGGGGGTTGCTAACTATGGCTACACCTTC
cdr3_aa: CASRWGVANYGYTF

v_call: TRBV5-5
clone_size: -
j_call: TRBJ1-2
d_call: TRBD1
cdr3_nt: TGTGCCAGCAGCCAAACAGGGGGCCAGGGCTACACCTTC
cdr3_aa: CASSQTGGQGYTF

v_call: TRBV5-5
clone_size: -
j_call: TRBJ1-5
d_call: -
cdr3_nt: TGTGCCAGCAGCTTGGTAGAGAGCAATCAGCCCCAGCATTTT
cdr3_aa: CASSLVESNQPQHF

v_call: TRBV6-5
clone_size: -
j_call: TRBJ2-3
d_call: -
cdr3_nt: TGTGCCAGCAGTTACTCTAAATACACAGATACGCAGTATTTT
cdr3_aa: CASSYSKYTDTQYF

v_call: TRBV21-1
clone_size: once
j_call: TRBJ2-7
d_call: -
cdr3_nt: TGTGCCAGCGGGAGCTGTTGGGAGCAGTACTTC
cdr3_aa: CASGSCWEQYF

v_call: TRBV7-9
clone_size: -
j_call: TRBJ1-1
d_call: -
cdr3_nt: TGTGCCACGACTCCGGGGAGCTTAATAAGGTTCACTGAAGCTTTCTTT
cdr3_aa: CATTPGSLIRFTEAFF

v_call: TRBV2
clone_size: -
j_call: TRBJ2-5
d_call: -
cdr3_nt: TGTGCCAGCAGCCCGGCGGCGGCATGGGAGACCCAGTACTTC
cdr3_aa: CASSPAAAWETQYF

v_call: TRBV15
clone_size: -
j_call: TRBJ2-2
d_call: -
cdr3_nt: TGTGCCACCAGGCTGCCCTCCTTAGGGGATACCGGGGAGCTGTTTTTT
cdr3_aa: CATRLPSLGDTGELFF

v_call: TRBV3-1/TRBV3-2
clone_size: -
j_call: TRBJ1-3
d_call: -
cdr3_nt: TGTGCCAGCAGCCACTCGGACAAAGCTGGAAACACCATATATTTT
cdr3_aa: CASSHSDKAGNTIYF

v_call: TRBV3-1/TRBV3-2
clone_size: few
j_call: TRBJ1-2
d_call: TRBD1
cdr3_nt: TGTGCCAGCAGCCAAGGGGACAGTCCGGGGTATGGCTACACCTTC
cdr3_aa: CASSQGDSPGYGYTF

v_call: TRBV29-1
clone_size: -
j_call: TRBJ2-5
d_call: TRBD1
cdr3_nt: TGCAGCGTGAAACCGGGACAGGCACAAGAGACCCAGTACTTC
cdr3_aa: CSVKPGQAQETQYF

v_call: TRBV6-5
clone_size: -
j_call: TRBJ1-1
d_call: TRBD1
cdr3_nt: TGTGCCAGCAACGAACAGGGGGGAGGGTACACTGAAGCTTTCTTT
cdr3_aa: CASNEQGGGYTEAFF

v_call: TRBV6-6
clone_size: -
j_call: TRBJ2-2
d_call: TRBD2
cdr3_nt: TGTGCCAGCCGTTTACGGGAGGCCGGGGAGCTGTTTTTT
cdr3_aa: CASRLREAGELFF

v_call: TRBV7-2
clone_size: -
j_call: TRBJ1-5
d_call: -
cdr3_nt: TGTGCCAGCAGCTTGTATCGGCAGCCCCAGCATTTT
cdr3_aa: CASSLYRQPQHF

v_call: TRBV5-1
clone_size: few
j_call: TRBJ1-2
d_call: -
cdr3_nt: TGCGCCAGCAGCTTGTTCGGGGGTAACTATGGCTACACCTTC
cdr3_aa: CASSLFGGNYGYTF

v_call: TRBV14
clone_size: -
j_call: TRBJ2-7
d_call: TRBD1
cdr3_nt: TGTGCCAGCAGAAAAACCGGGACAGGGGATACCTACGAGCAGTACTTC
cdr3_aa: CASRKTGTGDTYEQYF

v_call: TRBV4-1
clone_size: -
j_call: TRBJ2-5
d_call: -
cdr3_nt: TGCGCCAGCAGCCAAGATATAGTAGACGGGGAGACCCAGTACTTC
cdr3_aa: CASSQDIVDGETQYF

v_call: TRBV6-1
clone_size: -
j_call: TRBJ1-2
d_call: -
cdr3_nt: TGTGCCAGCAGTGATCTCGGGGGTAATGGCTACACCTTC
cdr3_aa: CASSDLGGNGYTF

v_call: TRBV6-5
clone_size: -
j_call: TRBJ1-5
d_call: TRBD1
cdr3_nt: TGTGCCAGCAGTCGACAGGGTTATAGCAATCAGCCCCAGCATTTT
cdr3_aa: CASSRQGYSNQPQHF

v_call: TRBV6-6
clone_size: -
j_call: TRBJ1-2
d_call: TRBD1
cdr3_nt: TGTGCCAGCAGTTGGGGGCAAGACAGGGCGTGGGGCTACACCTTC
cdr3_aa: CASSWGQDRAWGYTF

v_call: TRBV6-5
clone_size: -
j_call: TRBJ1-1
d_call: TRBD1
cdr3_nt: TGTGCCATCAAACTGACAGGGCGGACTGAAGCTTTCTTT
cdr3_aa: CAIKLTGRTEAFF

v_call: TRBV2
clone_size: -
j_call: TRBJ2-1
d_call: -
cdr3_nt: TGTGCCAGCAGTGAAGCTTCCGCTAGCCGATCTGGGTTCTTC
cdr3_aa: CASSEASASRSGFF

v_call: TRBV5-6
clone_size: -
j_call: TRBJ1-1
d_call: TRBD1
cdr3_nt: TGTGCCAGCAGCTTGCACAGGGGGCTTGGTAGGAACACTGAAGCTTTCTTT
cdr3_aa: CASSLHRGLGRNTEAFF

v_call: TRBV3-1/TRBV3-2
clone_size: -
j_call: TRBJ1-1
d_call: -
cdr3_nt: TGTGCCAGCAGCCAAGCCGGGGGTAGAAAGAACACTGAAGCTTTCTTT
cdr3_aa: CASSQAGGRKNTEAFF

v_call: TRBV2
clone_size: -
j_call: TRBJ1-4
d_call: -
cdr3_nt: TGTGCCAGCAGTGATTCCGGGAGGGGCGAAAAACTGTTTTTT
cdr3_aa: CASSDSGRGEKLFF

v_call: TRBV5-1
clone_size: once
j_call: TRBJ1-2
d_call: -
cdr3_nt: TGCGCCAGCAGCCAACAGGGTTTGTTCAACGGCGGCTATGGCTACACCTTC
cdr3_aa: CASSQQGLFNGGYGYTF

v_call: TRBV9
clone_size: few
j_call: TRBJ1-6
d_call: -
cdr3_nt: TGTGCCAGCAGCGTAGATGCCCCAGTCGGGGGATTCTATTCACCCCTCCACTTT
cdr3_aa: CASSVDAPVGGFYSPLHF

v_call: TRBV7-9
clone_size: -
j_call: TRBJ1-1
d_call: -
cdr3_nt: TGTGCCAGCAGCTACGCCCAGGCAAGGGGAGCTTTCTTT
cdr3_aa: CASSYAQARGAFF

v_call: TRBV9
clone_size: -
j_call: TRBJ2-1
d_call: -
cdr3_nt: TGTGCCAGCAGCGTAGGAGGGTGGGATGAGCAGTTCTTC
cdr3_aa: CASSVGGWDEQFF

v_call: TRBV2
clone_size: -
j_call: TRBJ1-3
d_call: -
cdr3_nt: TGTGCCAGTATGGAGGGGTCTGGAAACACCATATATTTT
cdr3_aa: CASMEGSGNTIYF

v_call: TRBV7-8
clone_size: -
j_call: TRBJ1-6
d_call: TRBD1
cdr3_nt: TGTGCCAGCAGCCCCCGACAGGGGCGTGGGGGCTCCTATAATTCACCCCTCCACTTT
cdr3_aa: CASSPRQGRGGSYNSPLHF

v_call: TRBV2
clone_size: -
j_call: TRBJ1-6
d_call: -
cdr3_nt: TGTGCCAGCGGGCAGATGGTCAATTCACCCCTCCACTTT
cdr3_aa: CASGQMVNSPLHF

v_call: TRBV29-1
clone_size: few
j_call: TRBJ2-2
d_call: -
cdr3_nt: TGCAGCGTTGAACATCGACGGGGAACCACCGGGGAGCTGTTTTTT
cdr3_aa: CSVEHRRGTTGELFF

v_call: TRBV6-5
clone_size: -
j_call: TRBJ1-5
d_call: -
cdr3_nt: TGTGCCACCCGGCGGGGCCGGGGGGTGAATCAGCCCCAGCATTTT
cdr3_aa: CATRRGRGVNQPQHF

v_call: TRBV5-5
clone_size: once
j_call: TRBJ1-2
d_call: -
cdr3_nt: TGTGCCAGCAGCAGGGGGACGGTATATGGCTACACCTTC
cdr3_aa: CASSRGTVYGYTF

v_call: TRBV3-1/TRBV3-2
clone_size: -
j_call: TRBJ2-3
d_call: TRBD2
cdr3_nt: TGTGCCAGCAGCCCGGGGACTAGCGGGACCTTAAGGACAGATACGCAGTATTTT
cdr3_aa: CASSPGTSGTLRTDTQYF

v_call: TRBV5-4
clone_size: -
j_call: TRBJ2-7
d_call: TRBD1
cdr3_nt: TGTGCCAGCAGCCCTAGACAGGGGTATACCTACGAGCAGTACTTC
cdr3_aa: CASSPRQGYTYEQYF

v_call: TRBV12-5
clone_size: -
j_call: TRBJ1-2
d_call: -
cdr3_nt: TGTGCTAGTGGTTCCCCGAGACGGGAAAATGGGAACTATGGCTACACCTTC
cdr3_aa: CASGSPRRENGNYGYTF

v_call: TRBV6-5
clone_size: -
j_call: TRBJ1-5
d_call: -
cdr3_nt: TGTGCCAGCAGTCCCGGGACTCTGGATCCCCAGCATTTT
cdr3_aa: CASSPGTLDPQHF